These T cell receptor beta chains were read from a single sample in a study of cytomegalovirus exposure and HLA in healthy donors. Using immunoSEQ multiplex PCR, the repertoire was profiled, and TCRdb retains in-frame clones only, with some absent. The table lists approximately 160,000 clones, 83% of them singletons, with roughly 4.5% in the top ten. Input material: PBMCs. The receptors originated from a man aged 45 to 65 in good health and CMV-seropositive. The CDR3 runs from the conserved cysteine through the conserved F or W. The order of the fields is CDR3 protein, CDR3 DNA, CDR3 length, D gene, V gene, J gene, clone size. The D gene is left open where the match is weak. Clone size is given for some rows only: seen once, a few or many times, or a class if the clone is expanded.

CDR3 protein: CAIASGTGSNEQFF; CDR3 DNA: TGTGCTATAGCATCGGGGACAGGGAGCAATGAGCAGTTCTTC; CDR3 length: 14; D gene: TRBD1; V gene: TRBV7-7; J gene: TRBJ2-1; clone size: NA
CDR3 protein: CASSLTGLSSYEQYF; CDR3 DNA: TGTGCCAGCAGTCTGACAGGGTTGAGCTCCTACGAGCAGTACTTC; CDR3 length: 15; D gene: TRBD1; V gene: TRBV27; J gene: TRBJ2-7; clone size: few
CDR3 protein: CASSGGQAYNEKLFF; CDR3 DNA: TGTGCCAGCAGTGGCGGACAGGCCTATAATGAAAAACTGTTTTTT; CDR3 length: 15; D gene: TRBD1; V gene: TRBV6-5; J gene: TRBJ1-4; clone size: NA
CDR3 protein: CASSTPALGQGTSSGANVLTF; CDR3 DNA: TGTGCCAGCAGCACACCGGCCTTGGGACAGGGTACCAGCTCTGGGGCCAACGTCCTGACTTTC; CDR3 length: 21; D gene: TRBD1; V gene: TRBV28; J gene: TRBJ2-6; clone size: NA
CDR3 protein: CASSDTGSYGYTF; CDR3 DNA: TGTGCCAGTAGTGATACAGGGTCTTATGGCTACACCTTC; CDR3 length: 13; D gene: NA; V gene: TRBV19; J gene: TRBJ1-2; clone size: few
CDR3 protein: CASSLVQGATDTQYF; CDR3 DNA: TGCGCCAGCAGCTTGGTTCAGGGGGCTACAGATACGCAGTATTTT; CDR3 length: 15; D gene: TRBD1; V gene: TRBV5-1; J gene: TRBJ2-3; clone size: NA
CDR3 protein: CASSVGYRDSKNIQYF; CDR3 DNA: TGTGCCAGCAGCGTAGGATATCGGGATTCCAAAAACATTCAGTACTTC; CDR3 length: 16; D gene: NA; V gene: TRBV9; J gene: TRBJ2-4; clone size: NA
CDR3 protein: CSVSGGNYGYTF; CDR3 DNA: TGCAGCGTTTCAGGGGGCAACTATGGCTACACCTTC; CDR3 length: 12; D gene: TRBD1; V gene: TRBV29-1; J gene: TRBJ1-2; clone size: NA
CDR3 protein: CASSLTGSRATGELFF; CDR3 DNA: TGTGCCAGCAGCTTAACCGGTTCGCGGGCCACCGGGGAGCTGTTTTTT; CDR3 length: 16; D gene: NA; V gene: TRBV7-3; J gene: TRBJ2-2; clone size: NA
CDR3 protein: CASSTPTGALAKNIQYF; CDR3 DNA: TGTGCCAGTAGTACCCCGACAGGAGCACTAGCCAAAAACATTCAGTACTTC; CDR3 length: 17; D gene: NA; V gene: TRBV19; J gene: TRBJ2-4; clone size: once
CDR3 protein: CASSIRTSDGETQYF; CDR3 DNA: TGTGCCAGCAGCATCCGGACTAGCGACGGGGAGACCCAGTACTTC; CDR3 length: 15; D gene: TRBD2; V gene: TRBV9; J gene: TRBJ2-5; clone size: NA
CDR3 protein: CASSLVDRVYEQYF; CDR3 DNA: TGTGCCAGCAGCTTAGTGGACAGGGTTTATGAGCAGTACTTC; CDR3 length: 14; D gene: TRBD1; V gene: TRBV13; J gene: TRBJ2-7; clone size: NA
CDR3 protein: CASRQPNTGELFF; CDR3 DNA: TGTGCCAGTAGACAGCCGAACACCGGGGAGCTGTTTTTT; CDR3 length: 13; D gene: NA; V gene: TRBV7-9; J gene: TRBJ2-2; clone size: NA
CDR3 protein: CASSTTGVRYNEQFF; CDR3 DNA: TGTGCCAGCAGTACTACAGGGGTAAGGTACAATGAGCAGTTCTTC; CDR3 length: 15; D gene: TRBD1; V gene: TRBV28; J gene: TRBJ2-1; clone size: NA
CDR3 protein: CAWSVPPGSEAFF; CDR3 DNA: TGTGCCTGGAGTGTCCCCCCGGGTTCTGAAGCTTTCTTT; CDR3 length: 13; D gene: NA; V gene: TRBV30; J gene: TRBJ1-1; clone size: NA
CDR3 protein: CASSFVGQSYEQYF; CDR3 DNA: TGTGCCAGCAGTTTCGTGGGCCAGTCCTACGAGCAGTACTTC; CDR3 length: 14; D gene: NA; V gene: TRBV28; J gene: TRBJ2-7; clone size: NA
CDR3 protein: CSSSLPQGRNYTF; CDR3 DNA: TGTTCCAGCAGCTTACCCCAGGGAAGAAACTACACCTTC; CDR3 length: 13; D gene: NA; V gene: TRBV7-9; J gene: TRBJ1-2; clone size: NA
CDR3 protein: CATTAGPHDSPLHF; CDR3 DNA: TGTGCCACAACCGCGGGACCGCACGATTCACCCCTCCACTTT; CDR3 length: 14; D gene: NA; V gene: TRBV28; J gene: TRBJ1-6; clone size: NA
CDR3 protein: CASSQDSAGGGAYEQYF; CDR3 DNA: TGCGCCAGCAGCCAAGACTCGGCCGGCGGGGGGGCTTACGAGCAGTACTTC; CDR3 length: 17; D gene: TRBD2; V gene: TRBV4-1; J gene: TRBJ2-7; clone size: NA
CDR3 protein: CASSLRDRGAVNSPLHF; CDR3 DNA: TGCGCCAGCAGCTTACGAGACAGGGGAGCGGTTAATTCACCCCTCCACTTT; CDR3 length: 17; D gene: TRBD1; V gene: TRBV5-1; J gene: TRBJ1-6; clone size: NA
CDR3 protein: CASSRDRVGTGELFF; CDR3 DNA: TGTGCCAGCAGCCGGGACAGGGTGGGCACCGGGGAGCTGTTTTTT; CDR3 length: 15; D gene: TRBD1; V gene: TRBV7-8; J gene: TRBJ2-2; clone size: NA
CDR3 protein: CASTLYSPGQGFEAFF; CDR3 DNA: TGTGCCAGCACCCTTTATAGCCCGGGACAGGGGTTTGAAGCTTTCTTT; CDR3 length: 16; D gene: TRBD1; V gene: TRBV27; J gene: TRBJ1-1; clone size: NA
CDR3 protein: CASSPYRGVTYEQYF; CDR3 DNA: TGTGCCAGCAGCCCCTACCGGGGGGTAACCTACGAGCAGTACTTC; CDR3 length: 15; D gene: TRBD2; V gene: TRBV7-2; J gene: TRBJ2-7; clone size: NA
CDR3 protein: CASSYGAGLVGEQYF; CDR3 DNA: TGTGCCAGCAGTTACGGGGCAGGCTTGGTAGGGGAGCAGTACTTC; CDR3 length: 15; D gene: NA; V gene: TRBV6-5; J gene: TRBJ2-7; clone size: NA
CDR3 protein: CASSLLVRNEQFF; CDR3 DNA: TGTGCCAGCAGCTTATTAGTTCGGAATGAGCAGTTCTTC; CDR3 length: 13; D gene: NA; V gene: TRBV11-1; J gene: TRBJ2-1; clone size: NA
CDR3 protein: CASSFLDRGNQPQHF; CDR3 DNA: TGTGCCAGCTCCTTCCTGGACAGGGGAAATCAGCCCCAGCATTTT; CDR3 length: 15; D gene: TRBD1; V gene: TRBV18; J gene: TRBJ1-5; clone size: NA
CDR3 protein: CATSRLMRTSGIMETQYF; CDR3 DNA: TGTGCCACCAGCAGGTTAATGAGGACTAGCGGGATCATGGAGACCCAGTACTTC; CDR3 length: 18; D gene: TRBD2; V gene: TRBV15; J gene: TRBJ2-5; clone size: once
CDR3 protein: CASSSSRALSDTQYF; CDR3 DNA: TGTGCCAGCAGTTCGTCGAGGGCGCTGTCAGATACGCAGTATTTT; CDR3 length: 15; D gene: NA; V gene: TRBV28; J gene: TRBJ2-3; clone size: NA
CDR3 protein: CASSSYRGRETQYF; CDR3 DNA: TGTGCCAGCAGTTCCTACAGGGGGCGAGAGACCCAGTACTTC; CDR3 length: 14; D gene: TRBD1; V gene: TRBV2; J gene: TRBJ2-5; clone size: few
CDR3 protein: CASSMARVGRGLRNQPQHF; CDR3 DNA: TGTGCCAGTAGTATGGCGCGGGTGGGCAGGGGATTACGAAATCAGCCCCAGCATTTT; CDR3 length: 19; D gene: NA; V gene: TRBV19; J gene: TRBJ1-5; clone size: once
CDR3 protein: CASSLQMRGGNEKLFF; CDR3 DNA: TGCGCCAGCAGCCTCCAGATGAGGGGGGGTAATGAAAAACTGTTTTTT; CDR3 length: 16; D gene: NA; V gene: TRBV4-3; J gene: TRBJ1-4; clone size: NA
CDR3 protein: CASSYSTGGGTDTQYF; CDR3 DNA: TGTGCCAGCAGTTACTCTACAGGGGGCGGCACAGATACGCAGTATTTT; CDR3 length: 16; D gene: TRBD1; V gene: TRBV6-5; J gene: TRBJ2-3; clone size: NA